Detailed here is one T cell receptor (beta chain). This sample is part of a study of blood T cell repertoires in COVID-19. Study-wide context: Sample material is recorded as cDNA or gDNA derived from T cells, B-cell-depleted T cells, or PBMCs.

This CDR3 comprises 16 residues. V shed 0 bases and J 5 bases; nucleotides not matched to a gene: 7. Germline V gene data show CDR1 as SGHNT and CDR2 as YYREEE (reference sequence). In the source study's methods: By means of reference gene primer amplification, nucleated cell counts were estimated. TCRdb keeps only in-frame clones here, not all; method: immunoSEQ multiplex PCR. The V and J calls and clone size are taken from that table; D and trimming were inferred from the DNA. The sample lists around 250,000 clones, around nine tenths occurring once. The age range of participants was about 18 to 95 years, with residence in roughly 25 US areas. Two negative PCRs, clearance, or symptom resolution had been documented for recovered Cohort 3 donors.

Specimen: PBMCs or T cells enriched from blood (not recorded which). This TCR was recovered from a woman under 40 who had recovered from COVID-19. V is TRBV5-4 and J is TRBJ2-2, with 7 bases identical to TRBD2. CDR3 in DNA: TGTGCCAGCAGCTTGGGGGGGGGAGTCGTTACCGGGGAGCTGTTTTTT. Translated, it gives CASSLGGGVVTGELFF.